The clone carrying this TCR beta chain was seen a single time. This sample stems from a study of blood T cell repertoires in COVID-19. Trimming cost V 0 bases and J 7 bases; bases outside gene matches: 3. The CDR3 covers 14 residues. CDR1 and CDR2 from the germline V gene are SGDLS and YYNGEE. Profiling relied on immunoSEQ multiplex PCR, and the TCRdb table lists in-frame clones only, not all of them. This table has approximately 21,000 clones, 80% to 95% appearing once. Sequenced: peripheral blood. The chain carries TRBV9 and TRBJ1-4; TRBD1 matches 7 bases. The source is a human donor in a cohort sampled during active COVID-19. The CDR3 is CASSVEGAGEKLFF. CDR3 nucleotide sequence: TGTGCCAGCAGCGTAGAGGGGGCCGGTGAAAAACTGTTTTTT.